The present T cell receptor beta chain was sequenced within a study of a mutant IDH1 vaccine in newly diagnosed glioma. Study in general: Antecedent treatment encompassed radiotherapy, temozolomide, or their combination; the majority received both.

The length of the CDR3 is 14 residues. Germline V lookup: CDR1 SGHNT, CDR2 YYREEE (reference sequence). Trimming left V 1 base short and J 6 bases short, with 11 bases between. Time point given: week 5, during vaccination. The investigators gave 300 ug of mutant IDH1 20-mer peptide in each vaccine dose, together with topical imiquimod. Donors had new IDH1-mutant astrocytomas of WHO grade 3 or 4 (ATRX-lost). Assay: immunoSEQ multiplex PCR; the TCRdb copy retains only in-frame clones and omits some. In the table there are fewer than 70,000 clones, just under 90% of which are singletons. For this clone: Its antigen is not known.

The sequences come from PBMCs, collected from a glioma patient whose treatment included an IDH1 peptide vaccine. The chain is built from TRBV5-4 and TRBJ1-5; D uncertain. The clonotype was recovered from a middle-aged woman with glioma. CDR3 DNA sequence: TGTGCCAGCAGCTTGTGGCCAGTCCGTCAGCCCCAGCATTTT. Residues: CASSLWPVRQPQHF.